This passage covers 30 T cell receptor beta chains from one sample sequenced in a study of vaccination and CD4 T cells after COVID-19. For these receptors, no antigen is known. Sequencing of cultured CD4+ T cell DNA used the Oncomine TCR Beta short-read assay. TCRdb ran MiXCR on the PCR reads and lists one entry per CDR3 protein. The sample records around 5,900 distinct CDR3 sequences, around 70% being singletons. The treatment here: roughly 11-day PBMC culture with coronavirus spike peptide pools or control peptides (ViraFEST assay). Sequencing input: CD4+ T cells from blood, cultured in vitro. The receptors were gathered from a human donor who had recovered from COVID-19.

This clonotype appeared a few times. V and J are TRBV7-2 and TRBJ2-5, with D perhaps matching TRBD1 (6 bases). In germline, CDR1 is SGHTA, CDR2 FQGNSA. Deletions cut 3 bases from V and 5 bases from J, with 13 bases between. The CDR3 extends over 14 amino acids. The CDR3 spells CASSFVGGWETQYF. As DNA, the CDR3 is TGTGCCAGCAGCTTCGTTGGGGGCTGGGAGACCCAGTACTTC. The complete variable domain, with remaining parts taken from reference TRBV7-2 and TRBJ2-5, reads GAGVSQSPSNKVTEKGKDVELRCDPISGHTALYWYRQSLGQGLEFLIYFQGNSAPDKSGLPSDRFSAERTGGSVSTLTIQRTQQEDSAVYLCASSFVGGWETQYFGPGTRLLVL.

The CDR3 region is CASSEDRGNGYTF. DNA for the CDR3: TGTGCCAGCAGTGAAGACAGGGGGAATGGCTACACCTTC. J is TRBJ1-2 and V is TRBV2, with 8 bases that match TRBD1. This CDR3 region has 13 residues. The V and J ends lost 1 base and 6 bases, in that order; junction bases with no gene match: 1. Germline CDR1 is SNHLY and CDR2 is FYNNEI.

The chain recombines TRBV21-1 with TRBJ1-1. TRBV21-1 counts as a pseudogene. This CDR3 region has 13 residues. CDR3 in DNA: TGTGCCAGCAGCAACGGGTCGGACACTGAAGCTTTCTTT. Translation: CASSNGSDTEAFF.

The chain joins TRBV6-1 to TRBJ1-1, with a tentative D call TRBD1 (5 bases). Germline V gene data show CDR1 as MNHNS and CDR2 as SASEGT. This CDR3 contains 16 residues. Trimming left V 3 bases short and J 5 bases short, with 19 bases between. The DNA for the CDR3 is TGTGCCAGCAGTGATAGCCAACGGAGGGGCAATACTGAAGCTTTCTTT. It yields the protein CASSDSQRRGNTEAFF.

In this sample, this clonotype turned up a few times. The rearrangement links TRBV11-2 to TRBJ1-2; D is undetermined. Germline assignment: CDR1 SGHAT and CDR2 FQNNGV. V lost 5 bases to trimming and J lost 7 bases, with 11 bases between them. The CDR3 runs to 12 residues. The CDR3 nucleotides are TGTGCCAGCAGCCCGGCGGAGGTTGGCTACACCTTC. It codes for CASSPAEVGYTF.

The J gene is TRBJ1-5, the V gene TRBV2; D perhaps matches TRBD1 (5 bases). The length of the CDR3 is 14 residues. Germline V gene lookup returns CDR1 SNHLY and CDR2 FYNNEI. V was clipped by 8 bases and J by 4 bases, with 15 bases between them. Written as DNA, the CDR3 is TGTGCCAGCCGGACTCAGGGAGGAAATCAGCCCCAGCATTTT. Translated: CASRTQGGNQPQHF.

V gene TRBV20-1 combines with J gene TRBJ2-3; possible D gene TRBD2, 6 bases. CDR3 length: 16 amino acids. The germline gives CDR1 DFQATT, CDR2 SNEGSKA (reference sequence). The germline V and J ends were trimmed by 0 bases and 1 base, with 14 bases remaining between them. The DNA of the CDR3 is TGCAGTGCTAGAGATATACGGGGGAAACGCACAGATACGCAGTATTTT. It specifies CSARDIRGKRTDTQYF.

V is TRBV20-1 and J is TRBJ1-1; D is unclear. CDR1 DFQATT and CDR2 SNEGSKA come from the germline V gene (reference sequence). Trimming took off 1 base at V and 1 base at J, with 7 bases between the two ends. This CDR3 contains 13 residues. This chain's CDR3 is CSARVGANTEAFF. CDR3 nucleotides: TGCAGTGCTAGAGTTGGCGCGAACACTGAAGCTTTCTTT.

The rearrangement joins TRBV20-1 to TRBJ1-6; 9 bases are shared with TRBD1. CDR1 and CDR2 from the germline V gene are DFQATT and SNEGSKA (reference sequence). V lost 6 bases, J lost 4 bases, and 7 bases stayed unmatched. The CDR3 is made up of 15 amino acids. In DNA, the CDR3 is TGCAGTGCGCGGGACAGGGAACGATATAATTCACCCCTCCACTTT. Its protein product is CSARDRERYNSPLHF.

The chain carries TRBV2 and TRBJ2-7; D is uncertain. Deletions cut 8 bases from V and 4 bases from J, with 9 bases between. Looked up from germline, CDR1 is SNHLY and CDR2 is FYNNEI. The CDR3 covers 11 residues. In DNA form, the CDR3 reads TGTGCCAGCGGGGTGGCATACGAGCAGTACTTC. It is translated as CASGVAYEQYF.

The chain joins TRBV11-1 to TRBJ2-5; weak D call: TRBD2 (6 bases). Germline-derived CDR1 and CDR2 are SGHAT and FQDESV (reference sequence). The CDR3 consists of 13 residues. V lost 5 bases, J lost 2 bases, and 9 bases lay in between. CDR3 in DNA: TGTGCCAGCAGCGTGGGACTTCAAGAGACCCAGTACTTC. It specifies CASSVGLQETQYF.

The chain links TRBV20-1 to TRBJ2-3; TRBD1 or TRBD2 may be the D gene (5 bases each). This CDR3 comprises 11 residues. The V gene's germline CDR1 is DFQATT and CDR2 SNEGSKA (reference sequence). This CDR3 is CSGTWGDTQYF. CDR3 in DNA: TGCAGCGGGACGTGGGGTGATACGCAGTATTTT.

This rearrangement joins TRBV6-2 or TRBV6-3 to TRBJ2-7; D remains ambiguous. The germline gives CDR1 MNHEY, CDR2 SVGEGT. The CDR3 length is 12 residues. Trimming took off 7 bases at V and 3 bases at J, with 10 bases between the two ends. Here the CDR3 reads CASTSRFYEQYF. The CDR3 DNA sequence: TGTGCCAGCACGTCACGATTCTACGAGCAGTACTTC.

This clonotype came up a few times. The J gene is TRBJ1-6, the V gene TRBV20-1; D is perhaps TRBD1 (5 bases). The CDR3 contains 16 residues. Germline CDR1 reads DFQATT; CDR2 reads SNEGSKA (reference sequence). V was trimmed by 0 bases and J by 7 bases, leaving 16 bases between them. The CDR3, as DNA: TGCAGTGCTAGAGAATCCAAGGGGACTAAGAATTCACCCCTCCACTTT. It encodes CSARESKGTKNSPLHF.

The chain recombines TRBV7-9 with TRBJ2-7, with TRBD1 identical over 7 bases. The CDR3 runs to 12 residues. CDR1 and CDR2 (germline): SEHNR, FQNEAQ (reference sequence). V shed 5 bases and J 4 bases; nucleotides not matched to a gene: 2. DNA of the CDR3: TGTGCCAGCAGCCGACAGGGTTACGAGCAGTACTTC. Protein product: CASSRQGYEQYF.

V usage is TRBV6-2 or TRBV6-3 and J usage is TRBJ1-6; D remains unclear. V lost 2 bases, J lost 10 bases, and 18 bases lay in between. The CDR3 covers 16 residues. Germline V lookup: CDR1 MNHEY, CDR2 SVGEGT. CDR3 loop: CASSYLPGFRTSPLHF. The CDR3 DNA reads as TGTGCCAGCAGTTACCTCCCGGGGTTTCGTACGTCACCCCTCCACTTT.

The chain recombines TRBV5-1 with TRBJ2-1, with D maybe TRBD2 (5 bases). V was trimmed by 4 bases and J by 5 bases, leaving 19 bases between them. Germline V gene lookup returns CDR1 SGHRS and CDR2 YFSETQ. The CDR3 is made up of 16 amino acids. This chain's CDR3 is CASSLGSLALHNEQFF. The CDR3 DNA follows: TGCGCCAGCAGCCTTGGAAGTCTAGCCCTTCACAATGAGCAGTTCTTC.

This clonotype was observed a handful of times. The rearrangement links TRBV20-1 to TRBJ1-4, with D maybe TRBD1 (5 bases). Trimming took off 6 bases at V and 8 bases at J, with 13 bases between the two ends. The CDR3 loop spans 12 amino acids. CDR1 is DFQATT, CDR2 SNEGSKA, per germline (reference sequence). CDR3 coding DNA: TGCAGTGCCTGGACACCCAGGGAAAAACTGTTTTTT. It translates to CSAWTPREKLFF.

The V and J genes are TRBV4-3 and TRBJ2-3; a possible D gene is TRBD1 (5 bases). Looked up from germline, CDR1 is LGHNA and CDR2 is YSLEER. V shed 0 bases and J shed 5 bases, with 15 bases lying between them. The CDR3 sequence is 16 residues long. The CDR3 is CASSQEGRALVDTQYF. The CDR3 DNA is TGCGCCAGCAGCCAAGAAGGCAGGGCTTTGGTAGATACGCAGTATTTT.

This clonotype was seen only a few times. This chain connects TRBV2 to TRBJ1-1; D call uncertain. The germline CDR1 and CDR2 sequences are SNHLY and FYNNEI. This CDR3 comprises 12 residues. The germline V and J ends were trimmed by 5 bases and 1 base, with 5 bases remaining between them. The CDR3 coding sequence is TGTGCCAGCAGTAGACAGAACACTGAAGCTTTCTTT. Protein sequence: CASSRQNTEAFF.

This clonotype was observed a handful of times. The J gene is TRBJ1-5, the V gene TRBV27, with a possible D match to TRBD1 (6 bases). The CDR3 runs to 18 residues. In germline, CDR1 is MNHEY, CDR2 SMNVEV (reference sequence). V was shortened by 2 bases and J by 10 bases, with 27 bases between the two germline ends. As DNA, the CDR3 is TGTGCCAGCAGTTTAACAGGGACGGGCGCCGGGGGAGGGGAACCCCAGCATTTT. Protein: CASSLTGTGAGGGEPQHF.

The gene calls are TRBV6-5 and TRBJ1-5; D gene ambiguous. The CDR3 sequence is 14 residues long. The germline gives CDR1 MNHEY, CDR2 SVGAGI. With 2 bases removed from V and 0 bases from J, the gap between germline ends came to 5 bases. CDR3 sequence reads: CASSYAGSNQPQHF. Here the CDR3 DNA reads TGTGCCAGCAGTTACGCTGGTAGCAATCAGCCCCAGCATTTT.

This clonotype has a handful of counts. This chain joins TRBV6-1 and TRBJ1-2, with 8 bases lining up with TRBD1. The ends lost 6 bases at V and 0 bases at J; junction bases unmatched: 3. CDR1 is MNHNS and CDR2 is SASEGT in the germline V gene. The CDR3 has 14 residues. The DNA for the CDR3 is TGTGCCAGCAGGAGGACAGGGACTAACTATGGCTACACCTTC. This codes for CASRRTGTNYGYTF.

This chain joins TRBV27 and TRBJ2-7, with TRBD2 matching 8 bases. This CDR3 comprises 14 residues. Germline lookup yields CDR1 MNHEY and CDR2 SMNVEV (reference sequence). J was trimmed by 3 bases and V by 3 bases; bases with no gene match: 4. This CDR3 is CASSFERESYEQYF. CDR3 nucleotides: TGTGCCAGCAGTTTCGAGCGGGAGAGCTACGAGCAGTACTTC.

This clonotype was recorded once. The chain links TRBV19 to TRBJ1-1; 8 nucleotides match TRBD1. J gave up 8 bases and V 4 bases, and 3 bases lay outside the gene matches. The CDR3 sequence is 12 residues long. Germline V gene data show CDR1 as LNHDA and CDR2 as SQIVND (reference sequence). The CDR3 sequence is CASSTRDREAFF. As DNA, the CDR3 is TGTGCCAGTAGTACCCGGGACAGGGAAGCTTTCTTT.

This chain uses TRBV28 with TRBJ1-5; D ambiguous. The germline V gene has CDR1 MDHEN and CDR2 SYDVKM. V lost 2 bases, J lost 6 bases, and 14 bases lay in between. This CDR3 is built from 15 residues. This chain's CDR3 is CASSLNRPTTQPQHF. The DNA for the CDR3 is TGTGCCAGCAGTTTAAATCGCCCTACAACTCAGCCCCAGCATTTT.

This chain uses TRBV6-2 or TRBV6-3 with TRBJ2-5; D is ambiguous. V dropped 4 bases and J dropped 4 bases, with 16 bases sitting between them. Per the germline V gene, CDR1 is MNHEY and CDR2 is SVGEGT. The CDR3 contains 15 residues. The CDR3 region has the DNA TGTGCCAGCAGTTCCCTCGCCTCGCCTAGAGAGACCCAGTACTTC. It is translated as CASSSLASPRETQYF.

The chain joins TRBV20-1 to TRBJ1-1; D unresolved. The CDR3 totals 14 residues. From germline, CDR1 is DFQATT and CDR2 SNEGSKA (reference sequence). Trimming took 7 bases from V and 2 from J, leaving 17 bases between them. CDR3 sequence (DNA): TGCAGTGTTTGGGCGCTGGGTCAAAACACTGAAGCTTTCTTT. Its translation is CSVWALGQNTEAFF.

CDR3 bases: TGTGCCAGCAGTGAAGTGAAGCGGACTCCCCCCACAGATACGCAGTATTTT. It translates to CASSEVKRTPPTDTQYF. The V call is TRBV6-1, the J call TRBJ2-3; possibly TRBD2 for D (5 bases). The CDR3 totals 17 residues. The ends were cut back, 1 base at V and 2 bases at J, with 16 bases in the middle. Germline-derived CDR1 and CDR2 are MNHNS and SASEGT.

V usage is TRBV27 and J usage is TRBJ1-2, with TRBD1 matching 8 bases. The V segment lost 3 bases and the J segment 3 bases; nucleotides outside the gene matches: 3. The length of the CDR3 is 14 residues. CDR1 is MNHEY, CDR2 SMNVEV, per germline (reference sequence). CDR3 bases: TGTGCCAGCAGTTTTGGACAGGGCGACTATGGCTACACCTTC. The encoded protein is CASSFGQGDYGYTF.